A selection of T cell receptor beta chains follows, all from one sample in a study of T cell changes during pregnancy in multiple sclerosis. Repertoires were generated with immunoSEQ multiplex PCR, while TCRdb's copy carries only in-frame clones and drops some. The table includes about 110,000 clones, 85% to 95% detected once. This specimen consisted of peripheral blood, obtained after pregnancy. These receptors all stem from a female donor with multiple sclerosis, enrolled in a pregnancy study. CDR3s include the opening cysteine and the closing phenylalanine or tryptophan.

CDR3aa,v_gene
CATQILDRDYGYTF,TRBV28
CASSQDLGLAGAKNEQYF,TRBV4-1
CASSRGGPGGNQPQHF,TRBV5-4
CASSPLPPSGELFF,TRBV4-1
CASSQVVQGEAFF,TRBV14
CASSFGEEQFF,TRBV7-9
CASRATTGPNTEAFF,TRBV9
CASSQKRPNSGQVYEQYF,TRBV4-2
CASSPRASGREGETQYF,TRBV7-9
CASGRGGAETQYF,TRBV6-5
CASIGGPRNTGELFF,TRBV28
CASSLYSQETQYF,TRBV5-5
CASRDRGNQPQHF,TRBV6-1
CASSLEQGRNSPLHF,TRBV7-2
CASSFLHTGGGYTEAFF,TRBV5-4
CASSPRSESYGYTF,TRBV27
CASSQDSPLASTHTQYF,TRBV4-1
CATSRDKGQVIPYEQYF,TRBV15
CASSLVPYEQYF,TRBV28
CASRQIGGGYTF,TRBV6-5
CASSLNPGGPPYEQYF,TRBV7-3
CASSEFISNQPQHF,TRBV25-1
CASRPTGGQETQYF,TRBV5-1
CASSTTGTGGEKLFF,TRBV4-1
CASSSDREDTQYF,TRBV7-7
CASSPIAVGGSSYEQYF,TRBV6-7
CASSFTRSHGYTF,TRBV28
CASSSRLQPQETQYF,TRBV6-1
CASSPDTFSYEQYF,TRBV6-5
CASSLGTGVYNEQFF,TRBV5-1
CASSQIGGQYTGELFF,TRBV5-5
CASKGESSYNEQFF,TRBV2
CASSLEAKNYGYTF,TRBV5-4
CASSSYRGGQPNTEAFF,TRBV7-9
CASSKGQGWSGANVLTF,TRBV28
CASSPLGLAGGETQYF,TRBV5-4
CASSQGLFYEQYF,TRBV4-1
CASSTETGAFSNQPQHF,TRBV7-9
CSVGPGRNQPQHF,TRBV29-1
CASSYSQFTEAFF,TRBV6-5
CASSQSPLDQAGANNEQFF,TRBV23-1
CAISGTGRNTGNTIYF,TRBV10-3
CASSSDRASGELFF,TRBV5-1
CASSPRTPQETQYF,TRBV4-1
CASSFKLVGEGTYEQYF,TRBV28